This T cell receptor beta chain derives from a study of blood T cell repertoires in COVID-19 (dated by TCRdb to 2019 to 2021). Turning to the overall study: Samples from collaborators originated in the United States, Italy and Spain and spanned both the acute and convalescent phases of COVID-19. The material from the prospective study consisted of cDNA or gDNA derived from T cells, B-cell-depleted T cells, or PBMCs. The dataset comprised deeply sampled blood TCRbeta repertoires from subjects exposed to, actively infected with, or recovered from COVID-19. The repertoires were released in a freely available public database intended as a resource for research on the immune response to SARS-CoV-2. Samples came from the ongoing ImmuneRACE study (first 160 participants) plus 1,254 subjects from 6 global collaborators. A de-identified subject ID, COVID-19 status, age in years and sex were almost always included in the sample metadata. Where HLA class I and class II types were available, the types were taken from metadata supplied by the sample provider, not from assay-based typing.

To note about this clone: The antigen it binds to is not known. The input lacks base qualities; no much larger clone sits a single base away.

The CDR3 numbers 14 residues from cysteine through valine. Of the read, only the CDR3 DNA is kept; its 42 bases are in frame from base 1. The junction shows trimming of 1 base on V and 3 bases on J, plus 10 bases between the germline ends. CDR1 and CDR2, looked up from the germline V gene (reference sequence), are PRHDT and FYEKMQ. General findings and caveats noted by the study authors: The amount of clinical and demographic metadata varied by source and participant and was provided uncurated.

The collaborating institutions used their own protocols to collect whole blood in K2EDTA tubes. For TCRbeta analysis, collaborators shipped samples in one of three forms: frozen whole blood, isolated PBMCs, or DNA extracted from either of those sample types. TCRbeta CDR3 regions were amplified from genomic DNA by means of the immunoSEQ Assay, a bias-controlled multiplex PCR. Concerning the study's data processing: Within the assay, amplification of reference gene primers was used to estimate how many nucleated cells each sample contained. Sequence reads were collapsed and filtered to measure the absolute abundance of every unique TCRbeta CDR3 rearrangement. Productive Simpson clonality was computed per sample as the square root of Simpson's diversity index over productive rearrangements. TCRdb holds this immuneACCESS table with in-frame rearrangements only. Some clones are missing; in checked studies, unresolved V genes explain under half, and the rest has no known cause. V, J and clone size are taken as reported in that table, and D and trimming were inferred from the DNA itself. In all, the sample holds roughly 180,000 clones, and 85% of those were seen once. Around 8% of the sample is in the top ten clones.

The receptor chain draws on TRBV13 and TRBJ2-7; a weak D assignment points to TRBD2 (6 bases agree). The sequenced sample consisted of peripheral blood. This clonotype originated in a woman aged 55 to 70 with acute or convalescent COVID-19. CDR3 loop: CASSLAASVYEQYV. The nucleotides are TGTGCCAGCAGCTTAGCGGCTAGCGTCTACGAGCAGTACGTC.